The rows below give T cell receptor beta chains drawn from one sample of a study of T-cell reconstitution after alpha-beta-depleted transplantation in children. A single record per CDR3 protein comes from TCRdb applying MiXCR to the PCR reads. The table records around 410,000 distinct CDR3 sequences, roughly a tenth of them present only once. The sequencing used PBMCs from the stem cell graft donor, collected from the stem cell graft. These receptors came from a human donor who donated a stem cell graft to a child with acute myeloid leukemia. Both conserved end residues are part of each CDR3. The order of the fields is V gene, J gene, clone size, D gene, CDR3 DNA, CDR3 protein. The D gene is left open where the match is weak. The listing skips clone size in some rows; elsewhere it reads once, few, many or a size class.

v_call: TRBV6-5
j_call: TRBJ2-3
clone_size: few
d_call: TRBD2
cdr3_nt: TGTGCCAGCAGTTCGTGGGGGGGAGATACGCAGTATTTT
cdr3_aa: CASSSWGGDTQYF

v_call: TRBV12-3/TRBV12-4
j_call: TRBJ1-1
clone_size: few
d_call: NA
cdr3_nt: TGTGCCAGCAGTTTAGTGGCAGGGTTTGGGACTGAAGCTTTCTTT
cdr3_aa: CASSLVAGFGTEAFF

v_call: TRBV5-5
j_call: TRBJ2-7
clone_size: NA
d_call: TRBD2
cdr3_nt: TGTGCCAGCAACCGACTAGCGGGGACTTCCCCCTACGAGCAGTACTTC
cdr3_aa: CASNRLAGTSPYEQYF

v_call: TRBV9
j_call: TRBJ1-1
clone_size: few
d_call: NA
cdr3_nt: TGTGCCAGCAGCGCGCAGGGTGGAGGTTCGAACACTGAAGCTTTCTTT
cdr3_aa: CASSAQGGGSNTEAFF

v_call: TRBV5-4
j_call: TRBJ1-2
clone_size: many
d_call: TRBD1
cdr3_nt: TGTGCCAGCAGCTTGGATCACACAGGGGGCGCGGGCTACACCTTC
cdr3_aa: CASSLDHTGGAGYTF

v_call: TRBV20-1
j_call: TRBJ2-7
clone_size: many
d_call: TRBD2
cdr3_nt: TGCAGTGCCTCAGCGGGATCCTACGAGCAGTACTTC
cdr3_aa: CSASAGSYEQYF

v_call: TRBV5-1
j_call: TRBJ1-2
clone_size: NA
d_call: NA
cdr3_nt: TGCGCCAGCAGCTTCCCCGATGATAGGGGCTATGGCTACACCTTC
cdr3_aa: CASSFPDDRGYGYTF

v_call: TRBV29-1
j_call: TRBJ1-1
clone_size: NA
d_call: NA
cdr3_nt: TGCAGCGTCCTCCGCGGCACTGAAGCTTTCTTT
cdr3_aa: CSVLRGTEAFF

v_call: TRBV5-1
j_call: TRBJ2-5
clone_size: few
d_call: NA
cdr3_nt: TGCGCCAGCAGCGGGAACCTACAGGGAACGGGACAAGAGACCCAGTACTTC
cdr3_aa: CASSGNLQGTGQETQYF

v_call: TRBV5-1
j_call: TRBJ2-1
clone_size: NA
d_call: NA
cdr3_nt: TGCGCCAGCAGCTTGGTTGAGGGTCCCAATGAGCAGTTCTTC
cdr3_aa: CASSLVEGPNEQFF

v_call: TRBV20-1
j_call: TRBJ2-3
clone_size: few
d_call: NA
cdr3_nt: TGCAGTGCTGACGGACTACACTTT
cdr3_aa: CSADGLHF

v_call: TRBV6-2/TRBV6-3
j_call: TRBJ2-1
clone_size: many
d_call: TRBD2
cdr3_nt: TGTGCCAGCAGGGCGACTAGCGGGGGGGCCTATGAGCAGTTCTTC
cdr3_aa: CASRATSGGAYEQFF

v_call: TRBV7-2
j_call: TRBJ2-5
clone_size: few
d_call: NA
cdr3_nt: TGTGCCAGCAGCCCTAGCCCGATCGGCGGGGAGACCCAGTACTTC
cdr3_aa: CASSPSPIGGETQYF

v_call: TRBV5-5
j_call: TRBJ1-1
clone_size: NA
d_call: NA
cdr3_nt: TGTGCCAGCAGCTTCCGGGGCTTTGCAACTGAAGCTTTCTTT
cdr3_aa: CASSFRGFATEAFF

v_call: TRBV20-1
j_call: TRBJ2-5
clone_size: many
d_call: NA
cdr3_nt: TGCAGTGCTAGAGATTTTTATGGGCGGGGCCCCGAGACCCAGTACTTC
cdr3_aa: CSARDFYGRGPETQYF

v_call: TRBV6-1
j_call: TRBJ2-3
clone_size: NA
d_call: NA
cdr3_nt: TGTGCCAGCAGTGGCCCCTCCGGGGATACGCAGTATTTT
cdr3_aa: CASSGPSGDTQYF

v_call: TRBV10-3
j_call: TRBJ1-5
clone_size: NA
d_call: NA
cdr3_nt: TGTGCCATCAGTGAGAACGGGGACCTCAATCAGCCCCAGCATTTT
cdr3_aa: CAISENGDLNQPQHF

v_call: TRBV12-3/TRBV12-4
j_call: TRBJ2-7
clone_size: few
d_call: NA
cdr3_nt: TGTGCCAGCAGTATTCGCGGGACACTCTCCTACGAGCAGTACTTC
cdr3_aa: CASSIRGTLSYEQYF

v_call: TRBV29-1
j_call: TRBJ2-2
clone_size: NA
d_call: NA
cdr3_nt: TGCAGCGTTGAAATGGGGGATAAGACCACCGGGGAGCTGTTTTTT
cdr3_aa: CSVEMGDKTTGELFF

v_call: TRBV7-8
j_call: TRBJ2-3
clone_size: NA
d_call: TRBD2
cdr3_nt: TGTGCCAGCAGCTTAAGCGGGGGGCAGGTAGATACGCAGTATTTT
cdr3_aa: CASSLSGGQVDTQYF

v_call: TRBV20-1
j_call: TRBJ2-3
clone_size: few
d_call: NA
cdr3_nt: TGCAGTGCGAGGACTCTTGGGAGCACAGATACGCAGTATTTT
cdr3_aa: CSARTLGSTDTQYF

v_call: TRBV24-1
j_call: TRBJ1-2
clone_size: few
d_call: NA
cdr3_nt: TGTGCCACCAGGTTCCTCGGCCCGGGGGACTATGGCTACACCTTC
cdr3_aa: CATRFLGPGDYGYTF

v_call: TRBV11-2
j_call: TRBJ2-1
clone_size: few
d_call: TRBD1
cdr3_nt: TGTGCCAGCAGCCCCGCCCCGGGACAGAGAAAGAGCTCCTACAATGAGCAGTTCTTC
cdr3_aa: CASSPAPGQRKSSYNEQFF

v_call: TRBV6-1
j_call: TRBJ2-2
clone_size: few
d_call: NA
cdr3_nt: TGTGCCAGCAGACCCCAAAGGGTCCGGCGGGACACCGGGGAGCTGTTTTTT
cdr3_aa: CASRPQRVRRDTGELFF

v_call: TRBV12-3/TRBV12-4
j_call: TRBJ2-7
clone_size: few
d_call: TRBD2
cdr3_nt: TGTGCCAGCAGTCGGCGGGAGGGCCTTGCGAACGAGCAGTACTTC
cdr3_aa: CASSRREGLANEQYF

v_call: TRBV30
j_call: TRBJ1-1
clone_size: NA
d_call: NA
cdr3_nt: TGTGCCTGGAGTGTAGCGGAGAACACTGAAGCTTTCTTT
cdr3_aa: CAWSVAENTEAFF

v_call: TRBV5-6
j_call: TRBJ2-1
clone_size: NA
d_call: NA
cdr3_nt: TGTGCCAGCAGGCTATATACGGGACCCTACAATGAGCAGTTCTTC
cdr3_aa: CASRLYTGPYNEQFF

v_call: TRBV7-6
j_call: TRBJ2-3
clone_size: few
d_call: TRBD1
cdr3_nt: TGTGCCAGCAGCTTAGATTACAGGGGTACCACAGATACGCAGTATTTT
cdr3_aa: CASSLDYRGTTDTQYF

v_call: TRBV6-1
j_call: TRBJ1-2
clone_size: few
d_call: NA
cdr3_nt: TGTGCCAGCACCCAGACGGCTAACTATGGCTACACCTTC
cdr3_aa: CASTQTANYGYTF

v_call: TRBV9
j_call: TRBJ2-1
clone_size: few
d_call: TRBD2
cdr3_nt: TGTGCCAGCAGCGTAGGGACTAGTGCACGCAATGAGCAGTTCTTC
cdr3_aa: CASSVGTSARNEQFF

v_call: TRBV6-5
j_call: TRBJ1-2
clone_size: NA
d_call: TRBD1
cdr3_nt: TGTGCCAGCAGTTACGCAGGGGGCATGGGTGGCTACACCTTC
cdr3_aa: CASSYAGGMGGYTF

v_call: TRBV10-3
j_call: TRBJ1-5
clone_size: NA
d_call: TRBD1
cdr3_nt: TGTGCCATCAGCCGGGGACAGGGAACGCGAAATCAGCCCCAGCATTTT
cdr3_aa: CAISRGQGTRNQPQHF

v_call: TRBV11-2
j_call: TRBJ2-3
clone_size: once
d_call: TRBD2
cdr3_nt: TGTGCCAGCATCCCCACCGGACTAGCGGGCCTCGGGACGGATACGCAGTATTTT
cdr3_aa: CASIPTGLAGLGTDTQYF

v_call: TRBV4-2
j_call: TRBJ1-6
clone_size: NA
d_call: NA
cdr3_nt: TGTGCCAGCAGCCAAGATGGTGAGAGAGGGGGTTCACCCCTCCACTTT
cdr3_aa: CASSQDGERGGSPLHF

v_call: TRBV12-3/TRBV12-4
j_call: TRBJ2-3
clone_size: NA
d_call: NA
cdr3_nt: TGTGCCACCAGTCGTGCCGACAGCACAGATACGCAGTATTTT
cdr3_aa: CATSRADSTDTQYF

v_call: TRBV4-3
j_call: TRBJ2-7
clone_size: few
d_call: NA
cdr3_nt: TGCGCCAGCAGCCAAGATCTGATTAGCAGCTACGAGCAGTACTTC
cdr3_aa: CASSQDLISSYEQYF

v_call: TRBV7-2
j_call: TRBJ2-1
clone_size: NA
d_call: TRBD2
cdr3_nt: TGTGCCAGCATCACCCAGGGACTAGCGGGTTACAATGAGCAGTTCTTC
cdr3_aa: CASITQGLAGYNEQFF

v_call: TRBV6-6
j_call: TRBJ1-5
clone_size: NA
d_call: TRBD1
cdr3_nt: TGTGCCAGCAACCCAGGGGGAGGACAGCCCCAGCATTTT
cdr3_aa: CASNPGGGQPQHF

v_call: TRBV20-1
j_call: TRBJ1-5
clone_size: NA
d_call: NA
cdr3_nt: TGCAGTGCTAGGGTCGGAGGTTTGGGTCAGCCCCAGCATTTT
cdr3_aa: CSARVGGLGQPQHF

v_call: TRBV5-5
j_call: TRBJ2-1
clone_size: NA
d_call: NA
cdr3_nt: TGTGCCAGCAGCTTGATAGGTGACTCCTACAATGAGCAGTTCTTC
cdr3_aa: CASSLIGDSYNEQFF

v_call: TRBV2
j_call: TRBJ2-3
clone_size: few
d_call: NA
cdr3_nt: TGTGCCAGCAGAGACACGGGAAGCGATACGCAGTATTTT
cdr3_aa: CASRDTGSDTQYF

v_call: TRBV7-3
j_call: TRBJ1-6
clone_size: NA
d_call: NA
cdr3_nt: TGTGCCAGCAGCATGGACGCTTATTCACCCCTCCACTTT
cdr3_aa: CASSMDAYSPLHF

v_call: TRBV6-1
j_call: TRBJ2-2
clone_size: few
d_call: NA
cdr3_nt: TGTGCCAGCAGTGAATGGACCGCGAACACCGGGGAGCTGTTTTTT
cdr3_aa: CASSEWTANTGELFF

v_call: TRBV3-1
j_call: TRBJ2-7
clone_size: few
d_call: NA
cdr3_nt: TGTGCCAGCAGCCAATCCAAAACAGCCCTTAGACCCTACGAGCAGTACTTC
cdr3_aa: CASSQSKTALRPYEQYF

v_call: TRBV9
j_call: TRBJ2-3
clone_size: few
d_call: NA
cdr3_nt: TGTGCCAGCAGCCAAGGATACGGAACAGATACGCAGTATTTT
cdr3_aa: CASSQGYGTDTQYF

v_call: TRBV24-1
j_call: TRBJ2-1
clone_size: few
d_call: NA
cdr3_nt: TGTGCCACCAGTGATACCGGGGTCTTCAATGAGCAGTTCTTC
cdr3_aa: CATSDTGVFNEQFF

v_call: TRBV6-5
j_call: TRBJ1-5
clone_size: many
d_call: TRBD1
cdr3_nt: TGTGCCAGCAAGGGACAGGCATATAGCAATCAGCCCCAGCATTTT
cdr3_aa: CASKGQAYSNQPQHF

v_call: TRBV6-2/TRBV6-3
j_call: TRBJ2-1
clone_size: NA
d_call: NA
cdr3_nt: TGTGCCAGCAGTTACTCGCTGGTAACGGGAATCAATGAGCAGTTCTTC
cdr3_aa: CASSYSLVTGINEQFF

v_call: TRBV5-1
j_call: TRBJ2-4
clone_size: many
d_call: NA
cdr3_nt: TGCGCCAGCCGGACGACTCTAGCCAAAAACATTCAGTACTTC
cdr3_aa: CASRTTLAKNIQYF

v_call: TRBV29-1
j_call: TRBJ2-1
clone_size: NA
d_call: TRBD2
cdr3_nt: TGCAGCGTGCACTTCCTAGCGGGGGGTTACAATGAGCAGTTCTTC
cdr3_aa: CSVHFLAGGYNEQFF

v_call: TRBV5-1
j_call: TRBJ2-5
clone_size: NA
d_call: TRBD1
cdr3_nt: TGCGCCAGCAGCTTGGGGACAGGGGACCAGTACTTC
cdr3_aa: CASSLGTGDQYF

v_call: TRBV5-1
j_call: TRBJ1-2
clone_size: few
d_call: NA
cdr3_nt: TGCGCCAGCAGCTTGGCCTTTGACGGAAACTATGGCTACACCTTC
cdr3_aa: CASSLAFDGNYGYTF

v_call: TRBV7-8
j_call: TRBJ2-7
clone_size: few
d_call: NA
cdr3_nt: TGTGCCAGCAGCTTAGATATGGGGTTGACCTACGAGCAGTACTTC
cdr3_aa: CASSLDMGLTYEQYF

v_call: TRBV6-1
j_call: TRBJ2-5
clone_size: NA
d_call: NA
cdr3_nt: TGTGCCAGCAGTCCTCGGGACTTCCAAGAGACCCAGTACTTC
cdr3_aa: CASSPRDFQETQYF